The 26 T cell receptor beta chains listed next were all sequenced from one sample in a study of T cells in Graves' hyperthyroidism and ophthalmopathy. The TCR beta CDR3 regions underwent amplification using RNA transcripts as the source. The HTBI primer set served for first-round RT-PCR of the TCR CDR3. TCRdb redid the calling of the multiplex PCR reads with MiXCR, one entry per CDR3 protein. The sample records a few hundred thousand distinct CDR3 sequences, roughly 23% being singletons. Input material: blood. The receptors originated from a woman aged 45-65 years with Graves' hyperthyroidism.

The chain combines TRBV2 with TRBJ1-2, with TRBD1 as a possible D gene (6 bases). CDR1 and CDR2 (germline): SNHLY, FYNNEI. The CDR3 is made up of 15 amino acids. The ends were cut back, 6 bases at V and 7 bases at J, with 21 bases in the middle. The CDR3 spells CASSLRGLVVSGYTF. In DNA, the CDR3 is TGTGCCAGCAGCTTAAGGGGGTTAGTCGTCAGTGGCTACACCTTC.

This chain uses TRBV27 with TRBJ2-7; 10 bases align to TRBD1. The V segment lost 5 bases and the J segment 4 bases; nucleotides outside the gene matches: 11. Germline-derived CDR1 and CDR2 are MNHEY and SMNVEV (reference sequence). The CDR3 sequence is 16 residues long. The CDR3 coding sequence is TGTGCCAGCAGTGCCGCGGACAGGGGGATGATGTACGAGCAGTACTTC. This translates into CASSAADRGMMYEQYF.

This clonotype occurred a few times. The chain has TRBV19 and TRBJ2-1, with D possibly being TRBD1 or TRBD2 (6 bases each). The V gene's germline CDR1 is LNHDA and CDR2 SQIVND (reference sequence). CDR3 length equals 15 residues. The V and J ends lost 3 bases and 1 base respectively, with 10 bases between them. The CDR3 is CASSMRGDSYNEQFF. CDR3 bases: TGTGCCAGTAGTATGAGGGGGGATTCCTACAATGAGCAGTTCTTC.

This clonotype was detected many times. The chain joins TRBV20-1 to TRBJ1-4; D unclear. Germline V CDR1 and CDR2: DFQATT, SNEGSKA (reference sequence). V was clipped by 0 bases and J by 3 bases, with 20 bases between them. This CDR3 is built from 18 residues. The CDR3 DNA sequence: TGCAGTGCTAGAGATCTCTACCAGGACCTAGCAGCTAATGAAAAACTGTTTTTT. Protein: CSARDLYQDLAANEKLFF.

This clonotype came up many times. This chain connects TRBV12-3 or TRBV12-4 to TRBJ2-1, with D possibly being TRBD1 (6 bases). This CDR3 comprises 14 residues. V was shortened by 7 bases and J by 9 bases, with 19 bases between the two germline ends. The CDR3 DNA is TGTGCCAGCACCTACTCTTCACAGGGTACTGAGCAGTTCTTC. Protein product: CASTYSSQGTEQFF.

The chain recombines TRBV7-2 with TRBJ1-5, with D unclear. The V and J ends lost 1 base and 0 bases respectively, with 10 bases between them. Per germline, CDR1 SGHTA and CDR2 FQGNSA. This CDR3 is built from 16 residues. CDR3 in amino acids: CASSLGSLNSNQPQHF. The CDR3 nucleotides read TGTGCCAGCAGCTTAGGTTCCCTAAATAGCAATCAGCCCCAGCATTTT.

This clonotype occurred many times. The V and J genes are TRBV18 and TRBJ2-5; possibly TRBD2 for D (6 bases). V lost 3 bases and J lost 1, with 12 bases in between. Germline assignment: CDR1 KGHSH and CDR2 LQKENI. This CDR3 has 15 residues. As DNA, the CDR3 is TGTGCCAGCTCACCCTTAGGAGGGACCCAAGAGACCCAGTACTTC. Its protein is CASSPLGGTQETQYF.

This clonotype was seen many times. The DNA for the CDR3 is TGTGCCAGCAGCTTGCCCCAAGACAATGAGCAGTTCTTC. Protein: CASSLPQDNEQFF. The chain carries TRBV5-6 and TRBJ2-1; D not resolved. The CDR3 covers 13 residues. Trimming left V 1 base short and J 5 bases short, with 7 bases between. Germline V gene sequence: CDR1 SGHDT, CDR2 YYEEEE.

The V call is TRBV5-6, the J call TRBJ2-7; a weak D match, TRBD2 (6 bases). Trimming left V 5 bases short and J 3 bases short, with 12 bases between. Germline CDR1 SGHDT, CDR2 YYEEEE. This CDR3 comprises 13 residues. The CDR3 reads CASSNGGRYEQYF. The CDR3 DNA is TGTGCCAGCAGTAACGGGGGTCGCTACGAGCAGTACTTC.

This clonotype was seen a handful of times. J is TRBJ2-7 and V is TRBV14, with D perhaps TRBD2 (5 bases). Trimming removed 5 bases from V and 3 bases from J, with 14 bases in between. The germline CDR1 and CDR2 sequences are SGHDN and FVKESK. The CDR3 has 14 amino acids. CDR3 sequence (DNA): TGTGCCAGCAGCGCAGGACTTGCTATCTACGAGCAGTACTTC. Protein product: CASSAGLAIYEQYF.

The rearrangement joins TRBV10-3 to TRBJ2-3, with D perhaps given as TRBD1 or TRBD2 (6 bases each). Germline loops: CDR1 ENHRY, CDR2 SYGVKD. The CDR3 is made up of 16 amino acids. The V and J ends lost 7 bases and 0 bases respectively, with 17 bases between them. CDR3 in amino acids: CAIKDIKGGSTDTQYF. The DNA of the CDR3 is TGTGCCATCAAGGACATAAAGGGGGGTAGCACAGATACGCAGTATTTT.

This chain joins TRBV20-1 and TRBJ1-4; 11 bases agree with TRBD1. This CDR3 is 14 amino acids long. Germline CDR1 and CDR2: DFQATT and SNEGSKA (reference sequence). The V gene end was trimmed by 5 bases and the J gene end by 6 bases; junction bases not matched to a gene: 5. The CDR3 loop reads CSAPWDRGDEKLFF. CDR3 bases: TGCAGTGCTCCTTGGGACAGGGGGGATGAAAAACTGTTTTTT.

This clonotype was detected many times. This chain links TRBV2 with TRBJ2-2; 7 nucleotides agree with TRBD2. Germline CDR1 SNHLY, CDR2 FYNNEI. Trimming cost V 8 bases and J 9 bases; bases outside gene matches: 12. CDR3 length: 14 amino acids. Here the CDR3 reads CASSMTAGARELFF. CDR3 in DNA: TGTGCCAGCTCAATGACGGCGGGAGCTCGGGAGCTGTTTTTT. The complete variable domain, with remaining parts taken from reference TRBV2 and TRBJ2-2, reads EPEVTQTPSHQVTQMGQEVILRCVPISNHLYFYWYRQILGQKVEFLVSFYNNEISEKSEIFDDQFSVERPDGSNFTLKIRSTKLEDSAMYFCASSMTAGARELFFGEGSRLTVL.

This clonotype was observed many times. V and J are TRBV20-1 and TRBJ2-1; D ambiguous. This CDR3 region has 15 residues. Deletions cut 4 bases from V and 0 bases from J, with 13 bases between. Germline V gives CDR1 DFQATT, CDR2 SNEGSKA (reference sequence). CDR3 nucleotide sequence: TGCAGTGCTATGCTTGGCCTGAGCTCCTACAATGAGCAGTTCTTC. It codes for CSAMLGLSSYNEQFF.

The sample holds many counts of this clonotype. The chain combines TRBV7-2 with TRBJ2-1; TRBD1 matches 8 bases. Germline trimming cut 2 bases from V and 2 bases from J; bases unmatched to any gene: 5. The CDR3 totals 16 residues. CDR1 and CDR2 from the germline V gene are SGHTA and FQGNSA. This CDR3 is CASSLLGTGTYNEQFF. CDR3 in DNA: TGTGCCAGCAGCTTACTGGGGACAGGTACCTACAATGAGCAGTTCTTC.

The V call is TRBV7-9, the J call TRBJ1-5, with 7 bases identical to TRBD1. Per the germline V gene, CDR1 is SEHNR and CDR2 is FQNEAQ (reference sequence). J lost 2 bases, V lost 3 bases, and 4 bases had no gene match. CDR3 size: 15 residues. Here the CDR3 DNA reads TGTGCCAGCAGCTTGGGGGACAGCGGCAATCAGCCCCAGCATTTT. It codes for CASSLGDSGNQPQHF.

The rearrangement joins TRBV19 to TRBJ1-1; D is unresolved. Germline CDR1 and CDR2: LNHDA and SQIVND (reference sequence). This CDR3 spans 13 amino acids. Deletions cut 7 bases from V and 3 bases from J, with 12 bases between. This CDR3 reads CASTHGRDTEAFF. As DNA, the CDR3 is TGTGCCAGTACCCACGGACGGGACACTGAAGCTTTCTTT.

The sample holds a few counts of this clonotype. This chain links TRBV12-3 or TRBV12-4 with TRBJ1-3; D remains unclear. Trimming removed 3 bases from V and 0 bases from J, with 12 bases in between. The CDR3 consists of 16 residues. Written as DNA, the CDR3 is TGTGCCAGCAGTTTTTTTTTCGGCAGCTCTGGAAACACCATATATTTT. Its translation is CASSFFFGSSGNTIYF.

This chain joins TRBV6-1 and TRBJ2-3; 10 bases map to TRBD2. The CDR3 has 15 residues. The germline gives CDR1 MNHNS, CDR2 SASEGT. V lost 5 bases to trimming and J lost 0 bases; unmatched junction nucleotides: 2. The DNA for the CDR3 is TGTGCCAGCAGTACACTAGCGGGGAGCACAGATACGCAGTATTTT. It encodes CASSTLAGSTDTQYF.

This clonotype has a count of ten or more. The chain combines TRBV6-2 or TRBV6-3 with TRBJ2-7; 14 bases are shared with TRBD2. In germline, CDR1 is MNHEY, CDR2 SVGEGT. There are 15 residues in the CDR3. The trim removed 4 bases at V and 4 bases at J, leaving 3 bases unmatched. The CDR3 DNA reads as TGTGCCAGCAGTTGGACTAGCGGGGGGTCTTACGAGCAGTACTTC. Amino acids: CASSWTSGGSYEQYF.

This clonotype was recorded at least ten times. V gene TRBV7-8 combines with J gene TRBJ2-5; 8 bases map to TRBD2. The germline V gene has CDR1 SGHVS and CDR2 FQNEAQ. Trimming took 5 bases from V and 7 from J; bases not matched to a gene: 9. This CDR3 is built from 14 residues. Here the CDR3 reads CASSATGTRGTQYF. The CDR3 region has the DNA TGTGCCAGCAGCGCCACCGGGACTAGAGGGACCCAGTACTTC. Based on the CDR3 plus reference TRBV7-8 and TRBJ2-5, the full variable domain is GAGVSQSPRYKVAKRGQDVALRCDPISGHVSLFWYQQALGQGPEFLTYFQNEAQLDKSGLPSDRFFAERPEGSVSTLKIQRTQQEDSAVYLCASSATGTRGTQYFGPGTRLLVL.

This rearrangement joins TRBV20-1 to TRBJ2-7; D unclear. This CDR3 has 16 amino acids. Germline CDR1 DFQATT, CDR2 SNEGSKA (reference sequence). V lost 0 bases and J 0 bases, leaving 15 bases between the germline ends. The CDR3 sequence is CSARDLTWPSSYEQYF. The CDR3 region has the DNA TGCAGTGCTAGAGATCTGACGTGGCCGAGCTCCTACGAGCAGTACTTC.

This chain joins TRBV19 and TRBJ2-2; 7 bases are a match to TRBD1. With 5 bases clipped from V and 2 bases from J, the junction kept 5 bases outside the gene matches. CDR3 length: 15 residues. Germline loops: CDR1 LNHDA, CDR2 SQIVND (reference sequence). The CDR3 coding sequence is TGTGCCAGTAGTGTACAGGGGCCCAACACCGGGGAGCTGTTTTTT. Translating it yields CASSVQGPNTGELFF.

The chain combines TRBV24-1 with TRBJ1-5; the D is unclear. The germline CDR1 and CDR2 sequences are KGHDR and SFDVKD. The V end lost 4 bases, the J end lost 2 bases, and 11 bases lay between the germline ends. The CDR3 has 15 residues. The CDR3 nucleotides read TGTGCCACCAGTGACCCGAGCACCGGCAATCAGCCCCAGCATTTT. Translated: CATSDPSTGNQPQHF.

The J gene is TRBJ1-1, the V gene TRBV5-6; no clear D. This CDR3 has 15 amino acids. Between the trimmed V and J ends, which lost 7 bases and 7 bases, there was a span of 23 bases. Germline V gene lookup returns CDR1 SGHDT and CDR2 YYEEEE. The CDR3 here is CASGSSPRQPNEAFF. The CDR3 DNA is TGTGCCAGCGGCTCTAGCCCGCGGCAACCCAATGAAGCTTTCTTT.

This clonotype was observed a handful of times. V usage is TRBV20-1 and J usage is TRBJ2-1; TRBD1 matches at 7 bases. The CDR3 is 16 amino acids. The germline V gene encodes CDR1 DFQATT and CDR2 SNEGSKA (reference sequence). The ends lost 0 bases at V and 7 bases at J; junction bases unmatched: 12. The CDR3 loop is CSARDSGTVKGNEQFF. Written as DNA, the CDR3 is TGCAGTGCTAGAGATTCCGGGACAGTGAAGGGGAATGAGCAGTTCTTC.